The rows below give T cell receptor beta chains drawn from one sample of a study of T cell repertoires in cytomegalovirus infection. These receptors' targets are unknown. Each CDR3 protein gets one entry after TCRdb re-called the reads with MiXCR. Among tens of thousands of distinct CDR3 sequences listed, around 18% were seen once. The sample in question was CD8+ T cells from cultured PBMCs, obtained from culture after CMV antigen stimulation. These receptors came from a human donor in good health (CMV status not recorded). Some clones in this sample may be carry-over from other donors' samples. The CDR3 runs from the conserved cysteine through the conserved F or W. A D gene is named only where the DNA matches it firmly. A clone size is listed for some rows: how often the clone was seen (once, few, many), or a class if it is expanded.

d_gene,v_gene,j_gene,abundance,CDR3nt,CDR3aa
NA,TRBV2,TRBJ2-7,NA,TGTGCCAGCAGTGAGGGGGCGCGGGAGCAGTACTTC,CASSEGAREQYF
TRBD2,TRBV28,TRBJ2-5,NA,TGTGCCAGCACCGGGACAGGAAACGGACTAGCGGGGGCCACGGGGGAGACCCAGTACTTC,CASTGTGNGLAGATGETQYF
NA,TRBV11-2,TRBJ2-5,many,TGTGCCAGCAGCTTTAGGAACCAAGAGACCCAGTACTTC,CASSFRNQETQYF
NA,TRBV7-9,TRBJ1-1,many,TGTGCCAGCAGGAACTCAGGGAGTGGGGGCTGGGACACTGAAGCTTTCTTT,CASRNSGSGGWDTEAFF
TRBD2,TRBV2,TRBJ2-7,NA,TGTGCCAGCAGCCCCCGGCTAGCGGGGGTCGACGAGCAGTACTTC,CASSPRLAGVDEQYF
NA,TRBV19,TRBJ1-2,NA,TGTGCCAGTAGTTTCTCGTTCGGGGGGCGCGGTGGCTACACCTTC,CASSFSFGGRGGYTF
NA,TRBV6-2/TRBV6-3,TRBJ1-5,many,TGTGCCAGCAGTTACTCGATGCCAGGGGTTAGCAATCAGCCCCAGCATTTT,CASSYSMPGVSNQPQHF
NA,TRBV19,TRBJ1-3,NA,TGTGCCAGTAGTATAGCTGGACCGAACACCATATATTTT,CASSIAGPNTIYF
NA,TRBV7-2,TRBJ2-1,many,TGTGCCAGCAGCTTAATCCCAACCTCCTACAATGAGCAGTTCTTC,CASSLIPTSYNEQFF
NA,TRBV11-2,TRBJ2-5,many,TGTGCCAGCAGCGGAACGGAAGGGACCCAGTACTTC,CASSGTEGTQYF
TRBD2,TRBV28,TRBJ2-5,NA,TGTGCCAGCAGGCAAGGCCTACTAGCGGGGGGACGTGAGACCCAGTACTTC,CASRQGLLAGGRETQYF
NA,TRBV28,TRBJ1-3,NA,TGTGCCAGCAGTTTCCTCAGGAGCTCTGGAAACACCATATATTTT,CASSFLRSSGNTIYF
TRBD2,TRBV2,TRBJ2-2,many,TGTGCCAGCAGTGAACCGATATTAGCGGGAGTGAACACCGGGGAGCTGTTTTTT,CASSEPILAGVNTGELFF
NA,TRBV20-1,TRBJ2-1,few,TGCAGTGCTAGCAGGACAAACTCCTACAATGAGCAGTTCTTC,CSASRTNSYNEQFF
TRBD2,TRBV28,TRBJ2-7,many,TGTGCCAGCTCGGCGGGGGCCTACGAGCAGTACTTC,CASSAGAYEQYF
TRBD2,TRBV28,TRBJ2-1,NA,TGTGCCAGCAGTACCCCGGGACTAGTTCCCGACAATGAGCAGTTCTTC,CASSTPGLVPDNEQFF
TRBD2,TRBV5-4,TRBJ2-1,NA,TGTGCCAGCAGCGTAGGGACTAGCGGGGGGGCTTCTGAGCAGTTCTTC,CASSVGTSGGASEQFF
NA,TRBV19,TRBJ1-1,NA,TGTGCCAGTAGTATATTCGACCAGGACACTGAAGCTTTCTTT,CASSIFDQDTEAFF
TRBD1,TRBV4-3,TRBJ2-3,NA,TGCGCCAGCAGCCAAGACAGGACAGGGGCTAGCACAGATACGCAGTATTTT,CASSQDRTGASTDTQYF
NA,TRBV11-2,TRBJ2-2,NA,TGTGCCAGCAGCTTAGAGGCGGCTTCGAACACCGGGGAGCTGTTTTTT,CASSLEAASNTGELFF
NA,TRBV14,TRBJ1-5,NA,TGTGCCAGCAGCCACTCAGGCAATCAGCCCCAGCATTTT,CASSHSGNQPQHF
TRBD2,TRBV7-9,TRBJ2-7,few,TGTGCCAGCAGCCCCGGACTAGCGGCAGACTACGAGCAGTACTTC,CASSPGLAADYEQYF
TRBD1,TRBV28,TRBJ1-4,many,TGTGCCAGCCTCCCGGGACAGGGCTATGAAAAACTGTTTTTT,CASLPGQGYEKLFF
NA,TRBV11-3,TRBJ2-6,many,TGTGCCAGCACCGAGACCTGGACAGAGAGCTCTGGGGCCAACGTCCTGACTTTC,CASTETWTESSGANVLTF
NA,TRBV7-6,TRBJ1-1,once,TGTGCCAGCAGCTTACCCAGAACTGAAGCTTTCTTT,CASSLPRTEAFF
TRBD2,TRBV28,TRBJ2-5,many,TGTGCCAGCAGCCCGGGACTAGCGGGGAGGTTCCAAGAGACCCAGTACTTC,CASSPGLAGRFQETQYF
NA,TRBV27,TRBJ1-2,many,TGTGCCAGCAGTTTATCTTTCGGATTCTATGGCTACACCTTC,CASSLSFGFYGYTF
NA,TRBV9,TRBJ1-4,many,TGTGCCAGCAGCCCGAGCGGCGGGACCGAACTGTTTTTT,CASSPSGGTELFF
NA,TRBV27,TRBJ2-7,few,TGTGCCAGCAGTTTAGTGCGGTCCGAAGGCGTCGAGCAGTACTTC,CASSLVRSEGVEQYF